The clone carrying this TCR beta chain was observed once. Its antigen remains unknown. The method was immunoSEQ multiplex PCR; TCRdb's version includes in-frame clones alone and lacks a portion of them. The profile covers 140,000 to 150,000 clones, with more than 80% appearing a single time and about 7.5% taken by the ten largest. This sample was taken from a study of T cell responses to AZD1222 COVID-19 vaccine. CDR3 size: 15 residues. V lost 6 bases to trimming and J lost 5 bases; unmatched junction nucleotides: 11. Per the germline V gene, CDR1 is LNHDA and CDR2 is SQIVND (reference sequence). General observations from the study: The span of vaccine-associated CD4 TCRs extended across spike, with dominance at 160-218 and 743-854.

The source material was peripheral blood, sampled 28 days after the second dose of the MenACWY control vaccine. This TCR was recovered from an adult who received the MenACWY meningococcal vaccine as a control. V usage is TRBV19 and J usage is TRBJ1-2; 8 positions agree with TRBD1. The DNA of the CDR3 is TGTGCCAGTAGCGTCGTGGACAGGGTGGGGTATGGCTACACCTTC. This translates into CASSVVDRVGYGYTF.